The clone carrying this T cell receptor (beta chain) was seen more than once but under ten times. This CDR3 is 16 amino acids long. V was cut by 8 bases and J by 0 bases, with 17 bases left in between. Germline assignment: CDR1 KGHSH and CDR2 LQKENI. The record originates from a study of T cells in Graves' hyperthyroidism and ophthalmopathy. RNA transcripts served as the template for amplifying TCR beta CDR3 regions. HTBI primers were the set used in a first-round RT-PCR of the TCR CDR3. MiXCR was run by TCRdb on the multiplex PCR reads, yielding one entry per CDR3 protein. The data hold around 400,000 distinct CDR3 sequences, with less than 15% observed a single time.

This chain uses TRBV18 with TRBJ1-3; D remains unclear. Sequenced sample: blood. The origin of this receptor is a woman aged 18-29 years with Graves' hyperthyroidism. CDR3 in amino acids: CASAYLQTPSGNTIYF. The CDR3 nucleotides are TGTGCCAGCGCTTACCTACAGACCCCCTCTGGAAACACCATATATTTT. The full variable domain, with the rest looked up from reference TRBV18 and TRBJ1-3, is NAGVMQNPRHLVRRRGQEARLRCSPMKGHSHVYWYRQLPEEGLKFMVYLQKENIIDESGMPKERFSAEFPKEGPSILRIQQVVRGDSAAYFCASAYLQTPSGNTIYFGEGSWLTVV.